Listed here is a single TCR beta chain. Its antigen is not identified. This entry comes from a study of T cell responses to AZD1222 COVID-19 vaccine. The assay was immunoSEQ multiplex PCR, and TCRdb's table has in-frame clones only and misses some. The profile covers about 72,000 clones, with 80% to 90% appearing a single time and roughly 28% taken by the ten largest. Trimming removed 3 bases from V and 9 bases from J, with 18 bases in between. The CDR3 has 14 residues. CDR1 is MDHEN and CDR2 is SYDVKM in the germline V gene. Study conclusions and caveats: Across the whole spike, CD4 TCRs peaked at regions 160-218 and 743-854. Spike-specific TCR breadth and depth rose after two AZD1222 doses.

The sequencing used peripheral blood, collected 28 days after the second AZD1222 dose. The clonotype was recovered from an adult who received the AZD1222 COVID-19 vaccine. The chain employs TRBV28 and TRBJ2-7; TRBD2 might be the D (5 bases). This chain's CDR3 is CASSFGQRTSVQYF. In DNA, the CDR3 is TGTGCCAGCAGTTTCGGTCAGAGGACTTCGGTGCAGTACTTC. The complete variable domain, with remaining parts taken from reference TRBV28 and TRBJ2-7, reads DVKVTQSSRYLVKRTGEKVFLECVQDMDHENMFWYRQDPGLGLRLIYFSYDVKMKEKGDIPEGYSVSREKKERFSLILESASTNQTSMYLCASSFGQRTSVQYFGPGTRLTVT.